These 12 T cell receptor beta chains were sequenced from one sample in a study of T cell repertoires in cytomegalovirus infection. These receptors lack a known antigen. MiXCR was run by TCRdb on the reads, yielding one entry per CDR3 protein. The sample has roughly 730,000 distinct CDR3 sequences, roughly 30% seen once. The sequences come from cultured PBMCs, collected from culture after CMV antigen stimulation. The receptors were gathered from a human donor in good health (CMV status not recorded). Some clones in this sample may be carry-over from other donors' samples.

This clonotype showed up many times. The chain carries TRBV7-2 and TRBJ2-5, with 7 bases aligning to TRBD2. CDR1 SGHTA and CDR2 FQGNSA come from the germline V gene. This CDR3 region has 17 residues. The V segment lost 2 bases and the J segment 4 bases; nucleotides outside the gene matches: 13. CDR3 loop: CASSLQGLPYSGETQYF. The CDR3 region has the DNA TGTGCCAGCAGCTTACAGGGACTACCCTATTCGGGAGAGACCCAGTACTTC.

This clonotype was recorded many times. The chain links TRBV7-9 to TRBJ1-1; the D gene is possibly TRBD1 (5 bases). The V end was cut by 6 bases, the J end by 3 bases, with 20 bases between. CDR1 is SEHNR, CDR2 FQNEAQ, per germline (reference sequence). CDR3 length equals 16 residues. CDR3 nucleotides: TGTGCCAGCAGACACCGCCGGGGGGGTGTGGACACTGAAGCTTTCTTT. This gives the protein CASRHRRGGVDTEAFF.

This chain joins TRBV20-1 and TRBJ2-5; D unresolved. The CDR3 has 15 residues. Germline CDR1 reads DFQATT; CDR2 reads SNEGSKA (reference sequence). V lost 1 base and J lost 5, with 17 bases in between. The CDR3 nucleotides are TGCAGTGCTAGAGCGGATTCCTCGTTGGGGGAGACCCAGTACTTC. Its protein is CSARADSSLGETQYF.

The chain joins TRBV12-3 or TRBV12-4 to TRBJ2-6; D is possibly TRBD2 (5 bases). This CDR3 has 15 amino acids. Deletions cut 6 bases from V and 4 bases from J, with 13 bases between. The CDR3 coding sequence is TGTGCCAGCAGGGGAGACGGTTCGGGGGCCAACGTCCTGACTTTC. Its translation: CASRGDGSGANVLTF.

This clonotype turned up a few times. The chain employs TRBV2 and TRBJ1-3; no clear D gene. Germline V CDR1 and CDR2: SNHLY, FYNNEI. This CDR3 is 16 amino acids long. Trimming cost V 7 bases and J 3 bases, with 19 bases left between them. CDR3 sequence (DNA): TGTGCCAGCACCTCCTTCGGGTCGTTGGGTGGAAACACCATATATTTT. It codes for CASTSFGSLGGNTIYF.

The table lists this clonotype with many counts. V is TRBV12-3 or TRBV12-4 and J is TRBJ2-1; D might be TRBD1 (5 bases). Trimming removed 2 bases at V and 1 base at J, with 12 bases between. The CDR3 extends over 16 amino acids. In nucleotides, the CDR3 is TGTGCCAGCAGTTTAAGGGTCCAGGGATCCTACAATGAGCAGTTCTTC. Residues: CASSLRVQGSYNEQFF.

This rearrangement joins TRBV5-6 to TRBJ1-2, with D possibly TRBD1 on 6 matching bases. Germline CDR1 SGHDT, CDR2 YYEEEE. The CDR3 covers 15 residues. V dropped 6 bases and J dropped 6 bases, with 21 bases sitting between them. CDR3 coding DNA: TGTGCCAGCAACCAACAGGGAGGCTCCGTTGATGGCTACACCTTC. It is translated as CASNQQGGSVDGYTF.

This clonotype was found many times. CDR3 sequence: CASSQGRRDGYTF. The CDR3 DNA reads TGTGCCAGCAGCCAGGGACGCAGGGATGGCTACACCTTC. The rearrangement links TRBV7-9 to TRBJ1-2, with a possible D match to TRBD1 (5 bases). Germline CDR1 SEHNR, CDR2 FQNEAQ (reference sequence). V was shortened by 5 bases and J by 6 bases, with 13 bases between the two germline ends. The CDR3 has 13 residues. Filled out from reference TRBV7-9 and TRBJ1-2, the complete variable domain reads DTGVSQNPRHKITKRGQNVTFRCDPISEHNRLYWYRQTLGQGPEFLTYFQNEAQLEKSRLLSDRFSAERPKGSFSTLEIQRTEQGDSAMYLCASSQGRRDGYTFGSGTRLTVV.

The chain recombines TRBV6-1 with TRBJ2-7, with D unclear. Germline CDR1 and CDR2: MNHNS and SASEGT. Trimming left V 6 bases short and J 0 bases short, with 12 bases between. The CDR3 has 14 residues. DNA for the CDR3: TGTGCCAGCAGAGTCCTTTGGGGCTCCTACGAGCAGTACTTC. Translated: CASRVLWGSYEQYF.

The chain is built from TRBV20-1 and TRBJ1-1; maybe TRBD1 (5 bases). Trimming took off 4 bases at V and 3 bases at J, with 15 bases between the two ends. This CDR3 has 14 residues. Germline values: CDR1 DFQATT, CDR2 SNEGSKA (reference sequence). DNA of the CDR3: TGCAGTGCTAAAGCCCCAGGGTTACACACTGAAGCTTTCTTT. This gives the protein CSAKAPGLHTEAFF.

This clonotype has more than one count but fewer than ten. V gene TRBV12-5 combines with J gene TRBJ1-2; D not resolved. The CDR3 consists of 13 residues. Trimming took 0 bases from V and 4 from J, leaving 6 bases between them. Germline CDR1 reads LGHNT; CDR2 reads FRNRAP. CDR3 sequence (DNA): TGTGCTAGTGGTTTGGTAGTCGGCTATGGCTACACCTTC. This translates into CASGLVVGYGYTF.

This clonotype has more than one count but fewer than ten. The rearrangement links TRBV10-2 to TRBJ1-5, with D uncertain. CDR1 WSHSY and CDR2 SAAADI come from the germline V gene. Trimming pared 3 bases from V and 7 bases from J, leaving 10 bases between. The CDR3 has 13 amino acids. CDR3 loop: CASSEGGSQPQHF. The CDR3 coding sequence is TGCGCCAGCAGTGAAGGAGGTTCCCAGCCCCAGCATTTT.